These T cell receptor beta chains were read from a single sample in a study of human T cells and chemical hapten exposure. From the RACE reads, TCRdb called clonotypes with MiXCR, one entry per CDR3 protein. The table has fewer than 150,000 distinct CDR3 sequences, approximately 15% seen once. Sample: whole blood, taken in connection with sensitization to the hapten diphenylcyclopropenone (DPC). Source of these receptors: a young man with alopecia areata. Some clones in this sample may be carry-over from other donors' samples. The CDR3 runs from the conserved cysteine through the conserved F or W. The order of the fields is J gene, V gene, D gene, clone size, CDR3 protein, CDR3 DNA. The D gene is left open where the match is weak. The size entry is marked missing in some rows and otherwise reads once, few, many or a size class.

j_call: TRBJ2-2; v_call: TRBV7-9; d_call: TRBD1; clone_size: few; cdr3_aa: CASSLDRVSGELFF; cdr3_nt: TGTGCCAGCAGCTTGGACAGGGTTAGCGGGGAGCTGTTTTTT
j_call: TRBJ2-1; v_call: TRBV7-6; d_call: -; clone_size: -; cdr3_aa: CASSTSLYNEQFF; cdr3_nt: TGTGCCAGCAGCACTAGCCTTTACAATGAGCAGTTCTTC
j_call: TRBJ1-2; v_call: TRBV14; d_call: -; clone_size: -; cdr3_aa: CASSPGRRTADNIYGYTF; cdr3_nt: TGTGCCAGCAGCCCGGGTCGGAGGACAGCGGACAATATCTATGGCTACACCTTC
j_call: TRBJ1-1; v_call: TRBV7-9; d_call: -; clone_size: few; cdr3_aa: CASSHGTEAFF; cdr3_nt: TGTGCCAGCAGCCACGGGACAGAAGCTTTCTTT
j_call: TRBJ1-4; v_call: TRBV12-5; d_call: -; clone_size: few; cdr3_aa: CASTEGGLEEKLFF; cdr3_nt: TGTGCTAGTACCGAGGGGGGTCTGGAGGAAAAACTGTTTTTT
j_call: TRBJ1-2; v_call: TRBV11-2; d_call: -; clone_size: -; cdr3_aa: CASSLGASASYGYTF; cdr3_nt: TGTGCCAGCAGCTTAGGAGCTTCTGCCTCCTATGGCTACACCTTC
j_call: TRBJ2-4; v_call: TRBV11-2; d_call: -; clone_size: few; cdr3_aa: CASSPVYGTKNIQYF; cdr3_nt: TGTGCCAGCAGCCCGGTCTACGGGACCAAAAACATTCAGTACTTC
j_call: TRBJ2-3; v_call: TRBV20-1; d_call: TRBD2; clone_size: -; cdr3_aa: CSPTSPDTQYF; cdr3_nt: TGCAGTCCGACTAGCCCAGATACGCAGTATTTT
j_call: TRBJ2-3; v_call: TRBV11-2; d_call: -; clone_size: -; cdr3_aa: CASSSIRGAADTQYF; cdr3_nt: TGTGCCAGCAGCTCTATCCGCGGGGCGGCAGATACGCAGTATTTT
j_call: TRBJ2-5; v_call: TRBV6-5; d_call: -; clone_size: few; cdr3_aa: CASSYGRIGTQYF; cdr3_nt: TGTGCCAGCAGTTACGGGAGAATAGGGACCCAGTACTTC
j_call: TRBJ1-5; v_call: TRBV12-3/TRBV12-4; d_call: -; clone_size: -; cdr3_aa: CASSLSGLGSNQPQHF; cdr3_nt: TGTGCCAGCAGTTTATCAGGCCTGGGCAGCAATCAGCCCCAGCATTTT
j_call: TRBJ1-5; v_call: TRBV11-2; d_call: -; clone_size: few; cdr3_aa: CASSALRRDLNQPQHF; cdr3_nt: TGTGCCAGCAGCGCCCTTCGCAGGGACCTTAATCAGCCCCAGCATTTT
j_call: TRBJ2-7; v_call: TRBV5-5; d_call: -; clone_size: few; cdr3_aa: CASRDPLGRDHEQYF; cdr3_nt: TGTGCCAGCAGGGACCCCCTTGGCAGGGACCACGAGCAGTACTTC
j_call: TRBJ1-2; v_call: TRBV5-5; d_call: -; clone_size: few; cdr3_aa: CASSLWNRHYGYTF; cdr3_nt: TGTGCCAGCAGCTTGTGGAACAGGCACTATGGCTACACCTTC
j_call: TRBJ2-5; v_call: TRBV7-7; d_call: -; clone_size: -; cdr3_aa: CASSGSQGETQYF; cdr3_nt: TGTGCCAGCAGCGGGTCCCAGGGGGAGACCCAGTACTTC
j_call: TRBJ2-1; v_call: TRBV20-1; d_call: TRBD1; clone_size: many; cdr3_aa: CSARARDRHHEQFF; cdr3_nt: TGCAGTGCTAGGGCCCGGGACAGGCATCATGAGCAGTTCTTC
j_call: TRBJ1-6; v_call: TRBV6-5; d_call: -; clone_size: -; cdr3_aa: CASSYFDGPGSPLHF; cdr3_nt: TGTGCCAGCAGTTATTTTGACGGTCCTGGTTCACCCCTCCACTTT
j_call: TRBJ2-7; v_call: TRBV7-9; d_call: -; clone_size: many; cdr3_aa: CASSLGTAYEQYF; cdr3_nt: TGTGCCAGCAGCTTAGGGACAGCCTACGAGCAGTACTTC
j_call: TRBJ2-1; v_call: TRBV12-3/TRBV12-4; d_call: TRBD2; clone_size: -; cdr3_aa: CASTIAGGKHEQFF; cdr3_nt: TGTGCCAGCACCATAGCGGGGGGGAAGCATGAGCAGTTCTTC
j_call: TRBJ1-5; v_call: TRBV6-2/TRBV6-3; d_call: -; clone_size: few; cdr3_aa: CASSSDRRNQPQHF; cdr3_nt: TGTGCCAGCAGTTCCGACAGGAGGAATCAGCCCCAGCATTTT
j_call: TRBJ1-2; v_call: TRBV18; d_call: -; clone_size: -; cdr3_aa: CASSETRATYTF; cdr3_nt: TGTGCCAGCTCAGAAACTAGGGCGACCTACACCTTC
j_call: TRBJ2-2; v_call: TRBV4-3; d_call: -; clone_size: -; cdr3_aa: CASSQVPGAGELFF; cdr3_nt: TGCGCCAGCAGCCAAGTCCCGGGCGCCGGGGAGCTGTTTTTT
j_call: TRBJ1-6; v_call: TRBV20-1; d_call: TRBD1; clone_size: -; cdr3_aa: CSARGQRNSPLHF; cdr3_nt: TGCAGTGCGCGGGGACAGCGAAATTCACCCCTCCACTTT
j_call: TRBJ1-1; v_call: TRBV29-1; d_call: TRBD1; clone_size: -; cdr3_aa: CSVYRGQENTEAFF; cdr3_nt: TGCAGCGTTTACAGGGGGCAAGAGAACACTGAAGCTTTCTTT
j_call: TRBJ2-1; v_call: TRBV12-3/TRBV12-4; d_call: -; clone_size: few; cdr3_aa: CASSLTRDGEQFF; cdr3_nt: TGTGCCAGCAGTTTAACGAGAGATGGTGAGCAGTTCTTC
j_call: TRBJ1-3; v_call: TRBV3-1; d_call: -; clone_size: few; cdr3_aa: CASSPITHTGNAYRNTIYF; cdr3_nt: TGTGCCAGCAGCCCTATAACACACACCGGGAATGCGTATCGAAACACCATATATTTT
j_call: TRBJ1-5; v_call: TRBV20-1; d_call: TRBD1; clone_size: few; cdr3_aa: CSAPRTGLNQPQHF; cdr3_nt: TGCAGTGCGCCTAGGACAGGGCTCAATCAGCCCCAGCATTTT
j_call: TRBJ2-7; v_call: TRBV28; d_call: TRBD1; clone_size: -; cdr3_aa: CASSRTGIEQYF; cdr3_nt: TGTGCCAGCAGCCGGACAGGTATCGAGCAGTACTTC
j_call: TRBJ2-5; v_call: TRBV7-6; d_call: -; clone_size: many; cdr3_aa: CASSPGLYQETQYF; cdr3_nt: TGTGCCAGCAGCCCGGGACTCTACCAAGAGACCCAGTACTTC
j_call: TRBJ1-6; v_call: TRBV20-1; d_call: TRBD1; clone_size: few; cdr3_aa: CSARDRINSPLHF; cdr3_nt: TGCAGTGCTAGGGACAGGATAAATTCACCCCTCCACTTT
j_call: TRBJ2-5; v_call: TRBV3-1; d_call: -; clone_size: few; cdr3_aa: CASSQVDQKTQYF; cdr3_nt: TGTGCCAGCAGCCAAGTGGACCAGAAAACCCAGTACTTC
j_call: TRBJ1-6; v_call: TRBV5-6; d_call: -; clone_size: few; cdr3_aa: CVSSRRDRDNSPLHF; cdr3_nt: TGTGTCAGCAGTCGCCGGGACCGGGATAATTCACCCCTCCACTTT
j_call: TRBJ1-2; v_call: TRBV7-9; d_call: -; clone_size: many; cdr3_aa: CASSPDSSYGYTF; cdr3_nt: TGTGCCAGCAGCCCGGACAGCAGCTATGGCTACACCTTC
j_call: TRBJ2-2; v_call: TRBV4-1; d_call: -; clone_size: -; cdr3_aa: CASSGDPTGELFF; cdr3_nt: TGCGCCAGCAGCGGGGACCCCACCGGGGAGCTGTTTTTT
j_call: TRBJ1-4; v_call: TRBV28; d_call: TRBD1; clone_size: -; cdr3_aa: CASSVDRGLGEKLFF; cdr3_nt: TGTGCCAGCAGTGTCGACAGGGGCCTAGGTGAAAAACTGTTTTTT
j_call: TRBJ2-5; v_call: TRBV24-1; d_call: -; clone_size: -; cdr3_aa: CATSDLDEETQYF; cdr3_nt: TGTGCCACCAGTGATTTAGACGAGGAGACCCAGTACTTC
j_call: TRBJ1-6; v_call: TRBV18; d_call: -; clone_size: -; cdr3_aa: CASSPGQNSPLHF; cdr3_nt: TGTGCCAGCTCACCGGGGCAGAATTCACCCCTCCACTTT
j_call: TRBJ2-3; v_call: TRBV4-3; d_call: TRBD2; clone_size: few; cdr3_aa: CASRKRGAVTDTQYF; cdr3_nt: TGCGCCAGCCGGAAGCGGGGGGCGGTCACAGATACGCAGTATTTT
j_call: TRBJ2-7; v_call: TRBV4-1; d_call: -; clone_size: -; cdr3_aa: CASSQDRSNYEQYF; cdr3_nt: TGCGCCAGCAGCCAAGACCGGAGTAACTACGAGCAGTACTTC
j_call: TRBJ2-7; v_call: TRBV13; d_call: TRBD2; clone_size: -; cdr3_aa: CASSFPAGTTYEQYF; cdr3_nt: TGTGCCAGCAGCTTCCCGGCCGGGACTACCTACGAGCAGTACTTC